The subject of this entry is one T cell receptor beta chain. No antigen is known for it. The sample comes from a study of cytomegalovirus exposure and HLA in healthy donors. Study-wide points: Productive status was seen about 87% or about 30% of the time for most TCR beta V segments in an earlier analysis.

The CDR3 covers 12 residues. Per the germline V gene, CDR1 is SEHNR and CDR2 is FQNEAQ (reference sequence). V lost 6 bases and J 4 bases, leaving 7 bases between the germline ends. The PCR had 60 Vbeta and 13 Jbeta primers. TCRdb's table, derived via immunoSEQ multiplex PCR, lists solely in-frame clones and lacks some. Here the sample spans about 120,000 clones, approximately 80% being singletons. The clonotype was recovered from a woman aged 40 to 50 in good health and CMV-seropositive. The rearrangement links TRBV7-9 to TRBJ2-1; D is unclear. The material sequenced was PBMCs. The DNA for the CDR3 is TGTGCCAGCAGGAGTCGTTACAATGAGCAGTTCTTC. Amino acid sequence: CASRSRYNEQFF.